The clone carrying this TCR beta chain was recorded a few times. The data stem from a study of Graves' ophthalmopathy and Graves' hyperthyroidism. Certain patients were not enrolled. These were patients with other autoimmune diseases, uncontrolled infections, pregnancy or lactation. The CDR3 is made up of 15 amino acids. Trimming took 5 bases from V and 1 from J, leaving 14 bases between them. Germline CDR1 SGHTA, CDR2 FQGTGA. As the template, RNA transcripts were used to amplify TCR beta CDR3 regions. An initial RT-PCR round employing HTBI primers preceded a second-round multiplex PCR. TCRdb passed the multiplex PCR reads through MiXCR, listing each CDR3 protein once. Of approximately 700,000 distinct CDR3 sequences listed, about two fifths are singletons.

The sequence derives from an adult man with Graves' ophthalmopathy. The J gene is TRBJ1-1, the V gene TRBV7-3; no firm D call. Sequenced sample: peripheral blood. The CDR3 sequence: CASSPKTGWNTEAFF. DNA of the CDR3: TGTGCCAGCAGCCCCAAGACCGGTTGGAACACTGAAGCTTTCTTT.